The source of this T cell receptor beta chain is a study of cytomegalovirus exposure and HLA in healthy donors. With respect to this clone: Its antigen is not known.

Findings and caveats of the study: Within the data, a cluster of highly shared sequence variants was likely a sequencing artifact. The productive fraction for most TCR beta V segments was about 87% or about 30% in an earlier analysis. A further, later analysis showed that HLA-associated TCR beta chains (compared with equally common others) were more clonally expanded. The study put about 180 TCR beta chains on its list as cytomegalovirus-associated.

Amplification used 60 Vbeta primers and 13 Jbeta primers. TCRdb's copy holds only in-frame clones and misses some; the assay was immunoSEQ multiplex PCR. The profile covers around 180,000 clones, with 85% appearing a single time and 1% taken by the ten largest. V lost 4 bases and J 7 bases, leaving 10 bases between the germline ends. The CDR3 sequence is 13 residues long. Per the germline V gene, CDR1 is SNHLY and CDR2 is FYNNEI. This TCR derives from a boy aged 2 to 10 in good health and CMV-seronegative. Sequencing was done on a sample of PBMCs. V is TRBV2 and J is TRBJ2-2; D may be TRBD2 (5 bases). The CDR3 sequence: CASSGEGDGELFF. CDR3 coding DNA: TGTGCCAGCAGTGGCGAGGGAGACGGGGAGCTGTTTTTT.